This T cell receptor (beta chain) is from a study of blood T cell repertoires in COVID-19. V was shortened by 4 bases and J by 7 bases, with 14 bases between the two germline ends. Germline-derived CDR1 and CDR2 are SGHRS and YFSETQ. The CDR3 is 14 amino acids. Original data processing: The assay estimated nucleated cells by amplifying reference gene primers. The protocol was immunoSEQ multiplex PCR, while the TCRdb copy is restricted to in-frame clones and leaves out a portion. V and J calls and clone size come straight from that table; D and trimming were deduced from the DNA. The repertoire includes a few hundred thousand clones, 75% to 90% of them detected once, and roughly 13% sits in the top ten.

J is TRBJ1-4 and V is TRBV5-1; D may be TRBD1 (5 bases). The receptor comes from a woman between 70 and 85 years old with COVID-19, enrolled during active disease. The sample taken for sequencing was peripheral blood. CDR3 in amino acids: CASSLVAGGEKLFF. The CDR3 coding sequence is TGCGCCAGCAGCCTCGTTGCCGGGGGTGAAAAACTGTTTTTT.